Sequencing of this T cell receptor (beta chain) was carried out in a study of shared clonotypes between healthy human individuals. Germline V gene data show CDR1 as SGHTA and CDR2 as FQGNSA. The CDR3 consists of 17 residues. The V gene end was trimmed by 7 bases and the J gene end by 2 bases; junction bases not matched to a gene: 13. Details on this clone: Its antigen is currently unknown.

Study conclusions and caveats: It was the non-shared clonotypes that had lower generation probabilities than clonotypes shared by all four donors.

Profiled with immunoSEQ multiplex PCR; TCRdb holds only in-frame clones, not every one. The table shows roughly 2 million clones, with approximately 95% occurring only once. The sequence derives from a man between 18 and 29 years old in good health. Sequenced material: naive CD4+ T cells sorted from blood. The subset is: CD45RA+ positively selected. The chain links TRBV7-2 to TRBJ2-2; 7 bases map to TRBD2. DNA for the CDR3: TGTGCCAGCACCCTGAGGCTAGCGGTTCCTAACACCGGGGAGCTGTTTTTT. Its translation: CASTLRLAVPNTGELFF. Looking up the rest from reference TRBV7-2 and TRBJ2-2 gives the full variable domain: GAGVSQSPSNKVTEKGKDVELRCDPISGHTALYWYRQSLGQGLEFLIYFQGNSAPDKSGLPSDRFSAERTGGSVSTLTIQRTQQEDSAVYLCASTLRLAVPNTGELFFGEGSRLTVL.